The 22 T cell receptor beta chains in this list originate from one sample, sequenced in a study of cytomegalovirus exposure and HLA in healthy donors. Sequencing was performed with immunoSEQ multiplex PCR; in TCRdb, only in-frame clones are kept and a portion is missing. Of 350,000 or so clones listed, just over 85% are singletons. Sequencing was done on a sample of PBMCs. The receptors originated from a woman aged 18-29 years in good health and CMV-seronegative.

This rearrangement joins TRBV4-3 to TRBJ2-1; tentative D call: TRBD2 (7 bases). This CDR3 is 16 amino acids long. The ends were cut back, 6 bases at V and 6 bases at J, with 21 bases in the middle. CDR1 and CDR2 from the germline V gene are LGHNA and YSLEER. The CDR3 loop reads CASSPRSSGGGNEQFF. CDR3 DNA: TGCGCCAGCAGTCCAAGGTCTAGCGGAGGGGGCAATGAGCAGTTCTTC.

The chain has TRBV6-5 and TRBJ2-2; 15 positions match TRBD2. J was trimmed by 6 bases and V by 2 bases; bases with no gene match: 1. Germline V gene data show CDR1 as MNHEY and CDR2 as SVGAGI. The CDR3 runs 16 residues. The CDR3 sequence is CASSYGLAGGPGELFF. DNA for the CDR3: TGTGCCAGCAGTTACGGACTAGCGGGAGGGCCCGGGGAGCTGTTTTTT.

This sequence joins TRBV11-1 and TRBJ2-7; 9 bases align to TRBD1. J lost 2 bases, V lost 5 bases, and 4 bases had no gene match. CDR3 length equals 14 residues. Germline V CDR1 and CDR2: SGHAT, FQDESV (reference sequence). CDR3 residues: CASSPGTGTYEQYF. The CDR3 region has the DNA TGTGCCAGCAGCCCGGGGACAGGGACCTACGAGCAGTACTTC.

The chain recombines TRBV7-8 with TRBJ2-7, with 10 bases aligning to TRBD2. The CDR3 length is 15 residues. After removal of 4 bases from V and 7 bases from J, the junction contained 10 bases not matched to a gene. Germline V CDR1 and CDR2: SGHVS, FQNEAQ. The CDR3 DNA follows: TGTGCCAGCAGCTCCCGCCTAGCGGGAGTCGGAGAGCAGTACTTC. Translating it yields CASSSRLAGVGEQYF.

The chain is built from TRBV2 and TRBJ2-1; possibly TRBD2 for D (5 bases). V shed 5 bases and J shed 4 bases, with 9 bases lying between them. CDR1 and CDR2 from the germline V gene are SNHLY and FYNNEI. This CDR3 spans 13 amino acids. CDR3 protein: CASSRERYNEQFF. CDR3 in DNA: TGTGCCAGCAGTAGGGAGCGGTACAATGAGCAGTTCTTC.

V usage is TRBV5-6 and J usage is TRBJ2-7; D might be TRBD1 (6 bases). Germline loops: CDR1 SGHDT, CDR2 YYEEEE. CDR3 length: 14 residues. The V gene lost 0 bases and the J gene lost 2 bases, with 9 bases spanning the gap. CDR3 sequence: CASSLGDITYEQYF. CDR3 in DNA: TGTGCCAGCAGCTTGGGGGACATTACCTACGAGCAGTACTTC. The entire variable domain, with the rest obtained from reference TRBV5-6 and TRBJ2-7, is as follows: DAGVTQSPTHLIKTRGQQVTLRCSPKSGHDTVSWYQQALGQGPQFIFQYYEEEERQRGNFPDRFSGHQFPNYSSELNVNALLLGDSALYLCASSLGDITYEQYFGPGTRLTVT.

The chain has TRBV25-1 and TRBJ1-4; D is unresolved. V lost 0 bases, J lost 10 bases, and 15 bases lay in between. The germline gives CDR1 MGHDK, CDR2 SYGVNS. The CDR3 runs 15 residues. For the CDR3, the DNA is TGTGCCAGCAGTGAATATCAAATACCTCACGGAAAACTGTTTTTT. Amino acids: CASSEYQIPHGKLFF.

The CDR3 bases are TGTGCCAGCAGGCGGTTCGCCACCGGGGAGCTGTTTTTT. Translating it yields CASRRFATGELFF. J is TRBJ2-2 and V is TRBV11-2; D call uncertain. Looked up from germline, CDR1 is SGHAT and CDR2 is FQNNGV. The CDR3 totals 13 residues. The V gene lost 6 bases and the J gene lost 4 bases, with 9 bases spanning the gap.

The chain uses TRBV29-1 and TRBJ2-1, with TRBD1 as a possible D gene (6 bases). V lost 8 bases, J lost 1 base, and 12 bases lay in between. The germline gives CDR1 SQVTM, CDR2 ANQGSEA. The CDR3 is made up of 13 amino acids. CDR3 amino acids: CSSEQGSYNEQFF. In DNA form, the CDR3 reads TGCAGCTCGGAACAGGGATCCTACAATGAGCAGTTCTTC.

This clone was seen only once. V and J are TRBV10-3 and TRBJ2-1; TRBD2 matches 13 bases. Germline V gene data show CDR1 as ENHRY and CDR2 as SYGVKD. CDR3 size: 15 residues. The V and J ends lost 8 bases and 7 bases, in that order; junction bases with no gene match: 8. CDR3 coding DNA: TGTGCCATCGGCCCAGGACTAGCGGGAGTGAATGAGCAGTTCTTC. This codes for CAIGPGLAGVNEQFF.

The CDR3 spells CAISDQRLDYEQYF. The CDR3 nucleotides are TGTGCCATCAGTGACCAGAGACTAGACTACGAGCAGTACTTC. The chain is built from TRBV10-3 and TRBJ2-7; D may be TRBD2 (6 bases). This CDR3 contains 14 residues. V shed 3 bases and J shed 3 bases, with 12 bases lying between them. CDR1 and CDR2 from the germline V gene are ENHRY and SYGVKD.

The V gene is TRBV10-3, the J gene TRBJ1-1; 8 positions agree with TRBD1. With V trimmed by 3 bases and J by 2 bases, 5 bases remained unmatched. This CDR3 comprises 15 residues. The germline gives CDR1 ENHRY, CDR2 SYGVKD. CDR3 region: CAISEVTGANTEAFF. The DNA of the CDR3 is TGTGCCATCAGTGAAGTGACAGGGGCTAACACTGAAGCTTTCTTT.

CDR3 residues: CASSPPGLAYEQYF. The CDR3 nucleotides read TGTGCCAGCTCACCACCGGGACTAGCTTACGAGCAGTACTTC. The chain combines TRBV18 with TRBJ2-7; 9 positions agree with TRBD2. This CDR3 comprises 14 residues. Trimming took 0 bases from V and 4 from J; bases not matched to a gene: 1. Germline CDR1 is KGHSH and CDR2 is LQKENI.

The V and J genes are TRBV18 and TRBJ1-5; D ambiguous. Germline lookup yields CDR1 KGHSH and CDR2 LQKENI. Trimming pared 4 bases from V and 6 bases from J, leaving 16 bases between. The CDR3 loop spans 15 amino acids. This chain's CDR3 is CASSLGGQVGQPQHF. As DNA, the CDR3 is TGTGCCAGCTCACTTGGAGGGCAGGTCGGTCAGCCCCAGCATTTT.

The chain joins TRBV19 to TRBJ2-2; 8 bases align to TRBD2. V shed 6 bases and J 4 bases; nucleotides not matched to a gene: 1. Germline V gene data show CDR1 as LNHDA and CDR2 as SQIVND (reference sequence). The length of the CDR3 is 13 residues. The CDR3 nucleotides read TGTGCCAGTAGCGGGAGGGTCACCGGGGAGCTGTTTTTT. Translated: CASSGRVTGELFF.

The chain couples TRBV27 to TRBJ2-1; D is unclear. The CDR3 runs 15 residues. The germline gives CDR1 MNHEY, CDR2 SMNVEV (reference sequence). Trimming shortened V by 0 bases and J by 3 bases, and 9 bases separated the two germline ends. The CDR3 region is CASSLSPGNYNEQFF. CDR3 coding DNA: TGTGCCAGCAGTTTATCCCCTGGCAACTACAATGAGCAGTTCTTC.

J is TRBJ2-1 and V is TRBV7-2, with D perhaps matching TRBD2 (6 bases). Trimming took 5 bases from V and 0 from J, leaving 17 bases between them. Germline V lookup: CDR1 SGHTA, CDR2 FQGNSA. CDR3 length: 17 residues. CDR3 sequence reads: CASSNPPRGYSYNEQFF. The CDR3 DNA is TGTGCCAGCAGCAACCCGCCGCGGGGTTACTCCTACAATGAGCAGTTCTTC.

This clone occurred once. The CDR3 DNA sequence: TGCAGTGCTAGATCGCCGGTGGAGCAGTTCTTC. It yields the protein CSARSPVEQFF. The chain is built from TRBV20-1 and TRBJ2-1; D gene unclear. V lost 2 bases to trimming and J lost 10 bases, with 9 bases between them. The CDR3 sequence is 11 residues long. In germline, CDR1 is DFQATT, CDR2 SNEGSKA (reference sequence).

V gene TRBV5-1 combines with J gene TRBJ2-3, with 7 positions matching TRBD1. The V gene end was trimmed by 3 bases and the J gene end by 6 bases; junction bases not matched to a gene: 13. CDR1 SGHRS and CDR2 YFSETQ come from the germline V gene. The CDR3 spans 16 residues. CDR3 coding DNA: TGCGCCAGCAGCTGGGACAGTGTAGGGGTTGTGGATACGCAGTATTTT. Translated, it gives CASSWDSVGVVDTQYF.

The V gene is TRBV28, the J gene TRBJ2-7; no clear D gene. This CDR3 region has 12 residues. In germline, CDR1 is MDHEN, CDR2 SYDVKM. Between the trimmed V and J ends, which lost 2 bases and 4 bases, there was a span of 6 bases. DNA for the CDR3: TGTGCCAGCAGTTTACTACGGTACGAGCAGTACTTC. This encodes CASSLLRYEQYF.

The CDR3 nucleotides read TGCAGCGTCGACCCAAGAGGGACAGGGGCTTACTACGAGCAGTACTTC. Protein sequence: CSVDPRGTGAYYEQYF. The chain employs TRBV29-1 and TRBJ2-7; 10 nucleotides match TRBD1. The ends lost 6 bases at V and 3 bases at J; junction bases unmatched: 14. Germline V gene lookup returns CDR1 SQVTM and CDR2 ANQGSEA. This CDR3 is built from 16 residues.

The rearrangement joins TRBV9 to TRBJ2-5, with TRBD2 identical over 7 bases. Germline loops: CDR1 SGDLS, CDR2 YYNGEE. V lost 0 bases and J lost 3; bases outside the gene matches: 5. The CDR3 is 15 amino acids. Here the CDR3 reads CASSVDAGVKETQYF. The DNA for the CDR3 is TGTGCCAGCAGCGTAGATGCGGGAGTAAAAGAGACCCAGTACTTC. Together with reference TRBV9 and TRBJ2-5, the CDR3 gives the full variable domain: DSGVTQTPKHLITATGQRVTLRCSPRSGDLSVYWYQQSLDQGLQFLIQYYNGEERAKGNILERFSAQQFPDLHSELNLSSLELGDSALYFCASSVDAGVKETQYFGPGTRLLVL.